The present T cell receptor beta chain was sequenced within a study of CD8 T cells in Susac syndrome. Random hexamers were used to reverse transcribe 0.5 to 1 ug of RNA. The TCR beta CDR3 was amplified by immunoSEQ multiplex PCR across 54 Vbeta, 13 Jbeta. TCRdb ran MiXCR on the immunoSEQ multiplex PCR reads and lists one entry per CDR3 protein. The sample lists about 120,000 distinct CDR3 sequences; less than 95% were seen once. Germline V gene lookup returns CDR1 SEHNR and CDR2 FQNEAQ (reference sequence). V gave up 5 bases and J gave up 2 bases, with 12 bases separating them. The length of the CDR3 is 14 residues. Sequencing of TCR beta was carried out in blood CD8+ and CD4+ T cells. Controls comprised healthy donors matched for age and sex.

This TCR was sampled from a human donor in good health. The gene calls are TRBV7-9 and TRBJ2-5; the D call may be TRBD1 or TRBD2 (5 bases each). Sequences were obtained from CD4+ T cells from PBMCs. The CDR3 nucleotides are TGTGCCAGCAGCACGTTGGGACCTCAAGAGACCCAGTACTTC. It codes for CASSTLGPQETQYF.